This T cell receptor beta chain stems from a study of T cell changes during pregnancy in multiple sclerosis. Data came from immunoSEQ multiplex PCR; TCRdb stores just in-frame clones and leaves some out. This sample has about 61,000 clones, with more than 85% found just once. The CDR3 loop spans 16 amino acids. The TCR originated in a female donor with multiple sclerosis, enrolled in a pregnancy study. Sample: CD8+ T cells from peripheral blood mononuclear cells, taken in the third trimester of pregnancy. The rearrangement joins TRBV21-1 to TRBJ2-7; the D call TRBD2 from the table was never checked on the DNA. TRBV21-1 is an annotated pseudogene. The CDR3 sequence: CASSKVPGKDPYEQYF. In DNA form, the CDR3 reads TGTGCCAGCAGCAAAGTGCCCGGGAAGGACCCCTACGAGCAGTACTTC.